Included here is one TCR beta chain sequence, with context. The target antigen is unknown. This record comes from a study of blood T cells in healthy people across ages. Study-wide findings and caveats: Greater diversity and more naive CD4+ cells were seen in long-lived donors than in aged donors. Roughly linear declines in TCR beta diversity per million T cells occurred with age.

No fewer than 5.5 micrograms of total RNA were isolated from every sample. V was shortened by 4 bases and J by 5 bases, with 11 bases between the two germline ends. This CDR3 comprises 14 residues. Germline V gene data show CDR1 as MGHRA and CDR2 as YSYEKL. A sample-barcoded 5' primer and a J-beta primer mix were used in a second PCR of roughly 7 to 12 cycles. In TCRdb, the 5' RACE reads were re-called with MiXCR into one record per CDR3 protein. This sample carries more than 1,000,000 distinct CDR3 sequences, less than 25% of them seen once, and the ten largest clones take about 0.72%. A further study also used this sample, focusing on T cells of mothers and their children. That report adds: Sequencing returned over 9 million TCR beta CDR3 reads per mother and around 3 million per child.

The source is a girl aged 2 to 9 in good health. The chain couples TRBV4-1 to TRBJ1-4, with D possibly being TRBD1 (5 bases). Source material: blood. CDR3 nucleotides: TGCGCCAGCAGCCCTGGGGCTGGAAATGAAAAACTGTTTTTT. Residues: CASSPGAGNEKLFF.